These 6 T cell receptor beta chains share one sample of origin, sequenced in a study of blood T cell repertoires in COVID-19. Data came from immunoSEQ multiplex PCR; TCRdb stores just in-frame clones and leaves some out. The table lists 100,000 to 150,000 clones, 55% to 75% of them singletons. Sequencing was done on a sample of peripheral blood. All receptors come from a woman aged 70-85 years with acute or convalescent COVID-19.

This clone was picked up a small number of times. The same CDR3 can be traced to other DNA sequences in this sample. J is TRBJ2-1 and V is TRBV7-9; maybe TRBD2 (6 bases). Germline lookup yields CDR1 SEHNR and CDR2 FQNEAQ (reference sequence). This CDR3 comprises 12 residues. Trimming shortened V by 5 bases and J by 7 bases, and 9 bases separated the two germline ends. For the CDR3, the DNA is TGTGCCAGCAGCCTCCGGGGGAATGAGCAGTTCTTC. Its translation is CASSLRGNEQFF. The whole variable domain, filled in from reference TRBV7-9 and TRBJ2-1, reads DTGVSQNPRHKITKRGQNVTFRCDPISEHNRLYWYRQTLGQGPEFLTYFQNEAQLEKSRLLSDRFSAERPKGSFSTLEIQRTEQGDSAMYLCASSLRGNEQFFGPGTRLTVL.

This clone was counted between two and nine times. The V and J genes are TRBV3-1 (or the pseudogene TRBV3-2) and TRBJ2-3; TRBD2 might be the D (5 bases). V was trimmed by 2 bases and J by 2 bases, leaving 11 bases between them. The CDR3 has 15 amino acids. Germline V CDR1 and CDR2: LGHDT, YNNKEL (reference sequence). The CDR3 reads CASSQRGMNTDTQYF. Here the CDR3 DNA reads TGTGCCAGCAGCCAACGGGGTATGAACACAGATACGCAGTATTTT.

This chain uses TRBV5-5 with TRBJ2-3; 12 bases map to TRBD2. The germline CDR1 and CDR2 sequences are SGHKS and YYEKEE (reference sequence). Trimming cost V 0 bases and J 2 bases; bases outside gene matches: 7. The CDR3 has 18 residues. CDR3 in DNA: TGTGCCAGCAGCTTGGGTCCCGGACTAGCGGGAATCACAGATACGCAGTATTTT. It yields the protein CASSLGPGLAGITDTQYF.

The chain carries TRBV11-2 and TRBJ2-1; 9 bases are a match to TRBD2. Per the germline V gene, CDR1 is SGHAT and CDR2 is FQNNGV. The CDR3 runs to 16 residues. V lost 3 bases, J lost 7 bases, and 10 bases stayed unmatched. CDR3 in amino acids: CASSFPALAGNNEQFF. The DNA of the CDR3 is TGTGCCAGCAGCTTCCCCGCGCTAGCGGGGAATAATGAGCAGTTCTTC.

This clone has just one count. The chain links TRBV12-3 or TRBV12-4 to TRBJ2-3; a weak D match, TRBD2 (5 bases). CDR3 size: 12 residues. V shed 8 bases and J shed 2 bases, with 8 bases lying between them. CDR3 protein: CASGEFTDTQYF. In DNA, the CDR3 is TGTGCCAGCGGGGAGTTCACAGATACGCAGTATTTT.

The rearrangement links TRBV27 to TRBJ2-2; TRBD1 matches 11 bases. The CDR3 is 15 amino acids. Germline assignment: CDR1 MNHEY and CDR2 SMNVEV (reference sequence). Trimming cost V 4 bases and J 7 bases; bases outside gene matches: 5. CDR3 bases: TGTGCCAGCAGTTACCGGACAGGGGGCGTCGGGGAGCTGTTTTTT. Translated: CASSYRTGGVGELFF.